These 30 T cell receptor beta chains came from one sample sequenced in a study of T cell repertoires in cytomegalovirus infection. TCRdb redid the calling of the reads with MiXCR, one entry per CDR3 protein. The sample holds 200,000 to 300,000 distinct CDR3 sequences; approximately 14% are singletons and the top ten take 7% to 9.5%. Sequencing was performed on PBMCs. The source of these receptors is a human donor in good health (CMV status not recorded). Some clones in this sample may be carry-over from other donors' samples.

Many counts were recorded for this clonotype. This chain uses TRBV6-6 with TRBJ1-1; D remains unclear. With 5 bases removed from V and 4 bases from J, the gap between germline ends came to 8 bases. The CDR3 is made up of 12 amino acids. Germline V lookup: CDR1 MNHNY, CDR2 SVGAGI (reference sequence). CDR3 in amino acids: CASSTYSTEAFF. The CDR3 nucleotides are TGTGCCAGCAGTACCTATAGCACTGAAGCTTTCTTT.

This clonotype was found many times. The rearrangement uses TRBV28 and TRBJ1-5, with 8 nucleotides matching TRBD1. The length of the CDR3 is 19 residues. The J segment lost 3 bases and the V segment lost 5 bases, leaving 18 bases of the junction unmatched. Germline V gene sequence: CDR1 MDHEN, CDR2 SYDVKM. The CDR3 DNA reads as TGTGCCAGCAGTCAGCAGAAGGAGACAGGGGACTTAAACAATCAGCCCCAGCATTTT. This gives the protein CASSQQKETGDLNNQPQHF. Combining the CDR3 with reference TRBV28 and TRBJ1-5 gives the whole variable domain DVKVTQSSRYLVKRTGEKVFLECVQDMDHENMFWYRQDPGLGLRLIYFSYDVKMKEKGDIPEGYSVSREKKERFSLILESASTNQTSMYLCASSQQKETGDLNNQPQHFGDGTRLSIL.

This clonotype was seen at least ten times. V gene TRBV7-2 combines with J gene TRBJ2-6, with D perhaps being TRBD1 or TRBD2 (6 bases each). From germline, CDR1 is SGHTA and CDR2 FQGNSA. Trimming left V 5 bases short and J 4 bases short, with 15 bases between. The CDR3 is 16 amino acids. The CDR3 here is CASSPPWGAGANVLTF. CDR3 coding DNA: TGTGCCAGCAGCCCTCCCTGGGGGGCGGGGGCCAACGTCCTGACTTTC.

At least ten counts were recorded for this clonotype. V usage is TRBV7-2 and J usage is TRBJ2-7, with 7 bases matching TRBD1. Unmatched junction bases numbered 5, after V lost 3 bases and J lost 3 bases. Looked up from germline, CDR1 is SGHTA and CDR2 is FQGNSA. The CDR3 is 14 amino acids. In DNA form, the CDR3 reads TGTGCCAGCAGCTTGGACAGGCTACTCTACGAGCAGTACTTC. Translation gives CASSLDRLLYEQYF.

This rearrangement joins TRBV28 to TRBJ2-1; a weak D match, TRBD1 (5 bases). The germline gives CDR1 MDHEN, CDR2 SYDVKM. V lost 5 bases and J 12 bases, leaving 14 bases between the germline ends. CDR3 length: 12 amino acids. Here the CDR3 reads CASSPHPRGQFF. In nucleotides, the CDR3 is TGTGCCAGCAGTCCGCATCCAAGGGGGCAGTTCTTC.

This clonotype was seen a few times. The CDR3 nucleotides read TGCGCCACCGAGGGGGGCTACGAGCAGTACTTC. Protein product: CATEGGYEQYF. J is TRBJ2-7 and V is TRBV23-1; D is tentatively TRBD1 or TRBD2 (6 bases each). TRBV23-1 is treated as an ORF (open reading frame) with a function not yet certain. The V and J ends lost 10 bases and 3 bases respectively, with 10 bases between them. The CDR3 is 11 amino acids.

Many counts were recorded for this clonotype. The chain uses TRBV7-3 and TRBJ2-7; 9 bases are shared with TRBD1. Germline V CDR1 and CDR2: SGHTA, FQGTGA. This CDR3 comprises 13 residues. Unmatched junction bases numbered 6, after V lost 5 bases and J lost 7 bases. The CDR3 reads CASSPTGGAEQYF. The CDR3 coding sequence is TGTGCCAGCAGCCCTACAGGGGGCGCGGAGCAGTACTTC.

This clonotype was observed many times. The V gene is TRBV7-6, the J gene TRBJ1-1; D not resolved. V dropped 5 bases and J dropped 4 bases, with 8 bases sitting between them. This CDR3 is 12 amino acids long. Per the germline V gene, CDR1 is SGHVS and CDR2 is FNYEAQ. CDR3 nucleotide sequence: TGTGCCAGCAGCCCGACTGGCACTGAAGCTTTCTTT. Translation gives CASSPTGTEAFF. The variable domain in full, completed from reference TRBV7-6 and TRBJ1-1, reads GAGVSQSPRYKVTKRGQDVALRCDPISGHVSLYWYRQALGQGPEFLTYFNYEAQQDKSGLPNDRFSAERPEGSISTLTIQRTEQRDSAMYRCASSPTGTEAFFGQGTRLTVV.

In this sample, this clonotype turned up many times. V and J are TRBV28 and TRBJ1-2, with 8 bases matching TRBD1. The germline CDR1 and CDR2 sequences are MDHEN and SYDVKM. V was clipped by 2 bases and J by 7 bases; unmatched bases: 9. The CDR3 covers 15 residues. The CDR3 loop reads CASSLVQGARAGYTF. The CDR3 bases are TGTGCCAGCAGTTTAGTTCAGGGGGCGAGAGCTGGCTACACCTTC.

This clonotype was seen many times. The rearrangement uses TRBV6-2 or TRBV6-3 and TRBJ2-4, with D maybe TRBD1 (6 bases). Germline CDR1 MNHEY, CDR2 SVGEGT. V was pared by 5 bases and J by 3 bases, with 17 bases between. This CDR3 contains 16 residues. CDR3 sequence: CASSRIDLQGKNIQYF. The CDR3, as DNA: TGTGCCAGCAGTCGGATTGACCTACAGGGCAAAAACATTCAGTACTTC.

The J gene is TRBJ2-2, the V gene TRBV7-2; the D gene is possibly TRBD2 (6 bases). Trimming left V 1 base short and J 0 bases short, with 12 bases between. Germline V lookup: CDR1 SGHTA, CDR2 FQGNSA. This CDR3 spans 17 amino acids. The CDR3: CASSLESASANTGELFF. CDR3 bases: TGTGCCAGCAGCTTAGAGTCGGCTAGCGCGAACACCGGGGAGCTGTTTTTT.

The table lists this clonotype with a few counts. The chain couples TRBV3-1 to TRBJ2-1; D is undetermined. Germline CDR1 LGHDT, CDR2 YNNKEL (reference sequence). The CDR3 has 15 residues. Between the trimmed V and J ends, which lost 3 bases and 5 bases, there was a span of 14 bases. CDR3 DNA: TGTGCCAGCAGCCACCACCCCCTCGCGGACAATGAGCAGTTCTTC. Its protein product is CASSHHPLADNEQFF.

Only a few counts were recorded for this clonotype. The chain combines TRBV19 with TRBJ2-5; 9 bases agree with TRBD2. Germline CDR1 is LNHDA and CDR2 is SQIVND (reference sequence). Trimming removed 7 bases from V and 5 bases from J; junction bases left unmatched: 11. The CDR3 covers 15 residues. The CDR3 coding sequence is TGTGCCAGTAAGATGGCGGGAGGGAGGTCGGAGACCCAGTACTTC. It is translated as CASKMAGGRSETQYF. The full variable domain, with the rest looked up from reference TRBV19 and TRBJ2-5, is DGGITQSPKYLFRKEGQNVTLSCEQNLNHDAMYWYRQDPGQGLRLIYYSQIVNDFQKGDIAEGYSVSREKKESFPLTVTSAQKNPTAFYLCASKMAGGRSETQYFGPGTRLLVL.

This clonotype came up many times. This chain connects TRBV5-4 to TRBJ1-1; 7 bases agree with TRBD1. Germline lookup yields CDR1 SGHNT and CDR2 YYREEE (reference sequence). The CDR3 has 16 residues. The trim removed 3 bases at V and 0 bases at J, leaving 8 bases unmatched. The CDR3 protein is CASSSLGQEMNTEAFF. The CDR3 region has the DNA TGTGCCAGCAGCTCATTAGGACAGGAGATGAACACTGAAGCTTTCTTT. The full variable domain, with the rest looked up from reference TRBV5-4 and TRBJ1-1, is ETGVTQSPTHLIKTRGQQVTLRCSSQSGHNTVSWYQQALGQGPQFIFQYYREEENGRGNFPPRFSGLQFPNYSSELNVNALELDDSALYLCASSSLGQEMNTEAFFGQGTRLTVV.

This clonotype was picked up a small number of times. The V call is TRBV12-5, the J call TRBJ2-2; D ambiguous. Deletions cut 0 bases from V and 3 bases from J, with 17 bases between. The CDR3 totals 18 residues. Germline lookup yields CDR1 LGHNT and CDR2 FRNRAP. For the CDR3, the DNA is TGTGCTAGTGGTTTGGTACTTTCGGGTAGACTTGACACCGGGGAGCTGTTTTTT. Translating it yields CASGLVLSGRLDTGELFF.

This clonotype has at least ten counts. The chain carries TRBV7-8 and TRBJ2-1; 9 positions agree with TRBD2. This CDR3 contains 17 residues. Unmatched junction bases numbered 6, after V lost 0 bases and J lost 3 bases. The germline V gene encodes CDR1 SGHVS and CDR2 FQNEAQ. This CDR3 reads CASSLARVSGGYNEQFF. In nucleotides, the CDR3 is TGTGCCAGCAGCTTAGCGCGAGTTAGCGGGGGCTACAATGAGCAGTTCTTC.

The chain employs TRBV14 and TRBJ2-7; D call uncertain. V dropped 3 bases and J dropped 0 bases, with 6 bases sitting between them. The CDR3 spans 13 residues. Germline CDR1 and CDR2: SGHDN and FVKESK. The CDR3 DNA reads as TGTGCCAGCAGCCAGGGCCCCTCCTACGAGCAGTACTTC. This encodes CASSQGPSYEQYF.

This clonotype appeared many times. This rearrangement joins TRBV4-1 to TRBJ1-2, with D unclear. Germline V gene sequence: CDR1 MGHRA, CDR2 YSYEKL. V lost 3 bases and J lost 6, with 11 bases in between. This CDR3 is 13 amino acids long. CDR3 in DNA: TGCGCCAGCAGCCACGTCTGGGTGGATGGCTACACCTTC. It specifies CASSHVWVDGYTF.

This clonotype was counted between two and nine times. The genes are TRBV4-1 and TRBJ1-3; D is uncertain. Germline assignment: CDR1 MGHRA and CDR2 YSYEKL. This CDR3 comprises 13 residues. V was shortened by 0 bases and J by 4 bases, with 4 bases between the two germline ends. CDR3 protein: CASSQERGNTIYF. In DNA form, the CDR3 reads TGCGCCAGCAGCCAAGAACGAGGAAACACCATATATTTT.

The chain carries TRBV20-1 and TRBJ2-1, with 7 nucleotides matching TRBD2. The germline CDR1 and CDR2 sequences are DFQATT and SNEGSKA (reference sequence). The length of the CDR3 is 15 residues. V shed 3 bases and J 0 bases; nucleotides not matched to a gene: 5. The CDR3 DNA sequence: TGCAGTGCTAGCCTAGCGGCCAGCTCCTACAATGAGCAGTTCTTC. This codes for CSASLAASSYNEQFF.

This clonotype was detected ten times or more. The chain carries TRBV6-1 and TRBJ2-5; a possible D gene is TRBD2 (6 bases). The ends were cut back, 3 bases at V and 5 bases at J, with 13 bases in the middle. CDR1 and CDR2 from the germline V gene are MNHNS and SASEGT. This CDR3 has 14 residues. As DNA, the CDR3 is TGTGCCAGCAGTGATAAAAAGGCGGGGGAGACCCAGTACTTC. Its protein product is CASSDKKAGETQYF.

A few counts support this clonotype. This chain joins TRBV28 and TRBJ2-1; D gene unclear. Trimming shortened V by 6 bases and J by 10 bases, and 10 bases separated the two germline ends. The CDR3 has 11 residues. Looked up from germline, CDR1 is MDHEN and CDR2 is SYDVKM. CDR3 in amino acids: CASSPMQEQFF. In DNA, the CDR3 is TGTGCCAGCAGCCCTATGCAGGAGCAGTTCTTC.

Ten or more counts support this clonotype. The DNA for the CDR3 is TGTGCCAGCAGCACCCAACCTCGGGGACCCCAGCATTTT. Protein: CASSTQPRGPQHF. The chain is built from TRBV7-6 and TRBJ1-5; D not resolved. Germline loops: CDR1 SGHVS, CDR2 FNYEAQ. Trimming cost V 5 bases and J 10 bases, with 15 bases left between them. CDR3 length: 13 residues.

In this sample, this clonotype turned up many times. The chain employs TRBV7-3 and TRBJ2-1, with D possibly being TRBD2 (5 bases). This CDR3 is built from 15 residues. The V gene lost 0 bases and the J gene lost 8 bases, with 14 bases spanning the gap. Germline CDR1 reads SGHTA; CDR2 reads FQGTGA. CDR3 loop: CASSLTRVGWDEQFF. The CDR3 DNA is TGTGCCAGCAGCTTAACGCGGGTAGGGTGGGATGAGCAGTTCTTC.

Ten or more counts support this clonotype. The chain joins TRBV28 to TRBJ2-7, with D perhaps being TRBD1 or TRBD2 (5 bases each). The CDR3 is 15 amino acids. Trimming pared 6 bases from V and 0 bases from J, leaving 15 bases between. Germline V lookup: CDR1 MDHEN, CDR2 SYDVKM. DNA for the CDR3: TGTGCCAGCAGATCGGGTGGGACCTCCTCCTACGAGCAGTACTTC. It translates to CASRSGGTSSYEQYF.

This chain connects TRBV28 to TRBJ2-7, with TRBD1 identical over 11 bases. The J segment lost 3 bases and the V segment lost 6 bases, leaving 1 base of the junction unmatched. Germline V gene sequence: CDR1 MDHEN, CDR2 SYDVKM. CDR3 size: 13 residues. CDR3 loop: CASRGTGGYEQYF. DNA for the CDR3: TGTGCCAGCAGGGGGACAGGGGGCTACGAGCAGTACTTC.

The V gene is TRBV5-6, the J gene TRBJ2-2; no firm D call. The CDR3 contains 14 residues. Germline CDR1 SGHDT, CDR2 YYEEEE. Between the trimmed V and J ends, which lost 0 bases and 5 bases, there was a span of 8 bases. CDR3 amino acids: CASSLGSHTGELFF. The CDR3, as DNA: TGTGCCAGCAGCTTGGGAAGCCATACCGGGGAGCTGTTTTTT.

Of note for this clonotype: A junction end diverges from the germline sequence, so it may reflect a read error. This chain links TRBV4-1 with TRBJ2-7; D remains ambiguous. The germline V gene encodes CDR1 MGHRA and CDR2 YSYEKL. The CDR3 sequence is 14 residues long. The CDR3 region is CASSQDISSHEQYF. The CDR3, as DNA: TGCGCCAGCAGCCAAGATATTAGCTCCCACGAGCAGTACTTC.

This clonotype was picked up many times. This sequence joins TRBV7-8 and TRBJ2-5, with no clear D. Between the trimmed V and J ends, which lost 1 base and 3 bases, there was a span of 12 bases. The CDR3 consists of 15 residues. Germline CDR1 and CDR2: SGHVS and FQNEAQ. The CDR3 nucleotides are TGTGCCAGCAGCTTAGACAACGGGCAAAAAGAGACCCAGTACTTC. Its protein is CASSLDNGQKETQYF.

This clonotype showed up many times. The V gene is TRBV7-2, the J gene TRBJ1-5; D uncertain. V dropped 5 bases and J dropped 2 bases, with 13 bases sitting between them. CDR3 length: 15 residues. Germline V gene data show CDR1 as SGHTA and CDR2 as FQGNSA. The CDR3 nucleotides are TGTGCCAGCAGCGGAGACGGGATTGGCAATCAGCCCCAGCATTTT. This sequence encodes CASSGDGIGNQPQHF.